Below, 20 T cell receptor beta chains from the same sample are listed, as sequenced in a study of cytomegalovirus exposure and HLA in healthy donors. The PCR made use of 60 Vbeta and 13 Jbeta primers. The table came from immunoSEQ multiplex PCR; TCRdb's copy has only in-frame clones and leaves some out. This table holds approximately 200,000 clones, 65% to 75% found once. The sequencing input was PBMCs. The receptor set was obtained from a man aged 30 to 39 in good health and CMV-seropositive.

V and J are TRBV19 and TRBJ1-4; the match to TRBD1 covers 7 bases. The germline CDR1 and CDR2 sequences are LNHDA and SQIVND (reference sequence). The CDR3 runs 13 residues. Germline trimming cut 4 bases from V and 7 bases from J; bases unmatched to any gene: 3. CDR3 protein: CASSRAGGEKLFF. CDR3 DNA: TGTGCCAGTAGTAGGGCAGGGGGTGAAAAACTGTTTTTT. The full variable domain, in which reference TRBV19 and TRBJ1-4 provide the parts outside the CDR3, is DGGITQSPKYLFRKEGQNVTLSCEQNLNHDAMYWYRQDPGQGLRLIYYSQIVNDFQKGDIAEGYSVSREKKESFPLTVTSAQKNPTAFYLCASSRAGGEKLFFGSGTQLSVL.

This chain links TRBV6-5 with TRBJ2-7, with D unclear. The germline gives CDR1 MNHEY, CDR2 SVGAGI. The CDR3 length is 11 residues. Trimming took off 6 bases at V and 3 bases at J, with 6 bases between the two ends. CDR3 nucleotides: TGTGCCAGCAGGTCGTTCTACGAGCAGTACTTC. Its translation: CASRSFYEQYF.

The chain has TRBV7-9 and TRBJ2-7; D possibly corresponds to TRBD2 (6 bases). This CDR3 has 15 amino acids. Trimming removed 4 bases at V and 2 bases at J, with 15 bases between. The germline V gene encodes CDR1 SEHNR and CDR2 FQNEAQ (reference sequence). CDR3 bases: TGTGCCAGCAGCTACTCCGGCGGGGATGCCTACGAGCAGTACTTC. Its translation: CASSYSGGDAYEQYF.

The sample holds a few counts of this clone. J is TRBJ1-1 and V is TRBV9, with a weak D call TRBD1 (6 bases). The V end lost 3 bases, the J end lost 7 bases, and 16 bases lay between the germline ends. The CDR3 extends over 14 amino acids. CDR1 and CDR2 (germline): SGDLS, YYNGEE. The CDR3 DNA reads TGTGCCAGCAGCGGAAGACAGGTCCGGGATGAAGCTTTCTTT. This sequence encodes CASSGRQVRDEAFF.

The V and J genes are TRBV7-3 and TRBJ1-1, with 10 nucleotides matching TRBD1. The length of the CDR3 is 16 residues. Germline assignment: CDR1 SGHTA and CDR2 FQGTGA. V lost 2 bases to trimming and J lost 5 bases; unmatched junction nucleotides: 8. The CDR3 loop reads CASSLGPWDRGTEAFF. DNA of the CDR3: TGTGCCAGCAGCTTAGGCCCGTGGGACAGGGGAACTGAAGCTTTCTTT.

The J gene is TRBJ2-5, the V gene TRBV11-2; 16 nucleotides align to TRBD2. The CDR3 is made up of 16 amino acids. Germline-derived CDR1 and CDR2 are SGHAT and FQNNGV. V lost 4 bases and J lost 7; bases outside the gene matches: 6. The CDR3 is CASSSGLAGGPGTQYF. In DNA, the CDR3 is TGTGCCAGCAGCTCGGGACTAGCGGGGGGGCCAGGGACCCAGTACTTC.

The V and J genes are TRBV27 and TRBJ1-1; no clear D gene. The V end was cut by 2 bases, the J end by 4 bases, with 14 bases between. This CDR3 is built from 15 residues. The germline V gene encodes CDR1 MNHEY and CDR2 SMNVEV (reference sequence). The CDR3 region has the DNA TGTGCCAGCAGTTTAATGACCTCAGCGGGCACTGAAGCTTTCTTT. Its translation: CASSLMTSAGTEAFF.

This sequence joins TRBV2 and TRBJ2-3, with D possibly TRBD1 on 5 matching bases. The germline V gene encodes CDR1 SNHLY and CDR2 FYNNEI. V dropped 7 bases and J dropped 0 bases, with 11 bases sitting between them. The CDR3 totals 14 residues. CDR3 residues: CASMRTSSTDTQYF. The CDR3 region has the DNA TGTGCCAGCATGAGGACATCTAGCACAGATACGCAGTATTTT. The full variable domain, its missing parts supplied by reference TRBV2 and TRBJ2-3, is EPEVTQTPSHQVTQMGQEVILRCVPISNHLYFYWYRQILGQKVEFLVSFYNNEISEKSEIFDDQFSVERPDGSNFTLKIRSTKLEDSAMYFCASMRTSSTDTQYFGPGTRLTVL.

This clone has more than one count but fewer than ten. The rearrangement uses TRBV21-1 and TRBJ2-4; TRBD1 was called by the table and not checked on the DNA. TRBV21-1 is designated a pseudogene. This CDR3 is built from 17 residues. CDR3 sequence reads: CASRARALCLAKNIQYF. CDR3 nucleotide sequence: TGTGCCAGCAGAGCCAGGGCCTTATGCCTAGCCAAAAACATTCAGTACTTC.

The table lists this clone with a count of one. The gene calls are TRBV30 and TRBJ2-2; no definite D call. In germline, CDR1 is GTSNPN, CDR2 SVGIG (reference sequence). The ends were cut back, 1 base at V and 4 bases at J, with 10 bases in the middle. The CDR3 is 14 residues long. This CDR3 reads CAWSAPPGTGELFF. CDR3 coding DNA: TGTGCCTGGAGTGCCCCCCCCGGCACCGGGGAGCTGTTTTTT. Full variable domain (rest looked up from reference TRBV30 and TRBJ2-2): SQTIHQWPATLVQPVGSPLSLECTVEGTSNPNLYWYRQAAGRGLQLLFYSVGIGQISSEVPQNLSASRPQDRQFILSSKKLLLSDSGFYLCAWSAPPGTGELFFGEGSRLTVL.

V is TRBV15 and J is TRBJ2-1; 8 nucleotides agree with TRBD1. The CDR3 length is 16 residues. Germline V gene sequence: CDR1 LNHNV, CDR2 YYDKDF (reference sequence). The trim removed 0 bases at V and 4 bases at J, leaving 5 bases unmatched. Written as DNA, the CDR3 is TGTGCCACCAGCAGAGATCTCCGACAGGGGTACAATGAGCAGTTCTTC. Its protein is CATSRDLRQGYNEQFF.

The sample holds one count of this clone. This chain joins TRBV4-2 and TRBJ2-5; unclear D gene. V gave up 0 bases and J gave up 5 bases, with 25 bases separating them. This CDR3 has 19 residues. The germline gives CDR1 LGHNA, CDR2 YNFKEQ. CDR3 in DNA: TGTGCCAGCAGCCAAGATGGTGCTGAGGTGTCTGTTCCTCGGGAGACCCAGTACTTC. This translates into CASSQDGAEVSVPRETQYF.

This chain connects TRBV6-5 to TRBJ2-7; D possibly corresponds to TRBD2 (5 bases). Germline V gene sequence: CDR1 MNHEY, CDR2 SVGAGI. This CDR3 spans 14 amino acids. Trimming left V 2 bases short and J 3 bases short, with 11 bases between. CDR3 residues: CASSYGGSDYEQYF. CDR3 sequence (DNA): TGTGCCAGCAGTTACGGCGGGTCGGACTACGAGCAGTACTTC.

Written as DNA, the CDR3 is TGTGCCAGCAGTTCAATATCAGGGTCCTCTGGGGCCAACGTCCTGACTTTC. This encodes CASSSISGSSGANVLTF. The gene calls are TRBV28 and TRBJ2-6, with D perhaps TRBD1 (5 bases). Germline V CDR1 and CDR2: MDHEN, SYDVKM. Trimming left V 4 bases short and J 0 bases short, with 13 bases between. The length of the CDR3 is 17 residues. Based on the CDR3 plus reference TRBV28 and TRBJ2-6, the full variable domain is DVKVTQSSRYLVKRTGEKVFLECVQDMDHENMFWYRQDPGLGLRLIYFSYDVKMKEKGDIPEGYSVSREKKERFSLILESASTNQTSMYLCASSSISGSSGANVLTFGAGSRLTVL.

V and J are TRBV7-2 and TRBJ2-5; unclear D gene. Germline-derived CDR1 and CDR2 are SGHTA and FQGNSA. With 1 base removed from V and 3 bases from J, the gap between germline ends came to 9 bases. This CDR3 spans 14 amino acids. Here the CDR3 reads CASSLGAAKETQYF. In DNA form, the CDR3 reads TGTGCCAGCAGCTTAGGGGCCGCAAAAGAGACCCAGTACTTC. Variable domain in full (rest from reference TRBV7-2 and TRBJ2-5): GAGVSQSPSNKVTEKGKDVELRCDPISGHTALYWYRQSLGQGLEFLIYFQGNSAPDKSGLPSDRFSAERTGGSVSTLTIQRTQQEDSAVYLCASSLGAAKETQYFGPGTRLLVL.

CDR3 sequence (DNA): TGTGCCATCAGTGAGTCAGGGACAGTGTACGAGCAGTACTTC. Residues: CAISESGTVYEQYF. This sequence joins TRBV10-3 and TRBJ2-7, with 7 bases fitting TRBD1. Germline V lookup: CDR1 ENHRY, CDR2 SYGVKD. V lost 0 bases, J lost 4 bases, and 3 bases stayed unmatched. CDR3 length equals 14 residues.

This sequence joins TRBV13 and TRBJ2-7; TRBD2 matches 7 bases. Germline assignment: CDR1 PRHDT and CDR2 FYEKMQ (reference sequence). The CDR3 has 17 amino acids. V lost 1 base and J lost 2; bases outside the gene matches: 11. The CDR3 protein is CASSLVVAGSGTYEQYF. The CDR3 DNA sequence: TGTGCCAGCAGCTTAGTAGTAGCGGGTTCGGGGACCTACGAGCAGTACTTC.

J is TRBJ2-7 and V is TRBV29-1, with TRBD1 matching 7 bases. Germline assignment: CDR1 SQVTM and CDR2 ANQGSEA. CDR3 size: 14 residues. Trimming removed 6 bases from V and 0 bases from J; junction bases left unmatched: 8. CDR3 coding DNA: TGCAGCGTGTGGGACAGTCTCCCCTCCTACGAGCAGTACTTC. Amino acid sequence: CSVWDSLPSYEQYF.

The V and J genes are TRBV7-2 and TRBJ1-1; the D gene is possibly TRBD1 (6 bases). Deletions cut 2 bases from V and 4 bases from J, with 8 bases between. CDR3 length equals 13 residues. CDR1 and CDR2 (germline): SGHTA, FQGNSA. The CDR3 nucleotides are TGTGCCAGCAGCTTACAGGGGACCACTGAAGCTTTCTTT. This translates into CASSLQGTTEAFF.

In this sample, this clone turned up once. The chain couples TRBV2 to TRBJ1-2, with 7 bases lining up with TRBD1. CDR1 and CDR2 (germline): SNHLY, FYNNEI. V was pared by 3 bases and J by 5 bases, with 12 bases of the junction left unmatched. This CDR3 has 16 amino acids. CDR3 amino acids: CASSDSLTGTAYGYTF. CDR3 sequence (DNA): TGTGCCAGCAGTGACAGCCTTACCGGGACAGCATATGGCTACACCTTC. The complete variable domain, with remaining parts taken from reference TRBV2 and TRBJ1-2, reads EPEVTQTPSHQVTQMGQEVILRCVPISNHLYFYWYRQILGQKVEFLVSFYNNEISEKSEIFDDQFSVERPDGSNFTLKIRSTKLEDSAMYFCASSDSLTGTAYGYTFGSGTRLTVV.